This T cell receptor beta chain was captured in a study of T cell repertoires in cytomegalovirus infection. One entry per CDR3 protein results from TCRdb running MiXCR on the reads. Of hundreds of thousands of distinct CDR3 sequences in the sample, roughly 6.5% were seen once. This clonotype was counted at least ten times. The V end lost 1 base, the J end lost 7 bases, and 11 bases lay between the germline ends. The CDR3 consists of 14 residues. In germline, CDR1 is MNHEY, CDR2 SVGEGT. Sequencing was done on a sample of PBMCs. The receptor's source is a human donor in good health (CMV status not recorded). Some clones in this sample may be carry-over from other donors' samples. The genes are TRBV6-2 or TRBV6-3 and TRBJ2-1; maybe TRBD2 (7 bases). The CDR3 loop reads CASSYWGGRNEQFF. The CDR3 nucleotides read TGTGCCAGCAGTTACTGGGGGGGCCGTAATGAGCAGTTCTTC.